The present T cell receptor beta chain was sequenced within a study of blood T cell repertoires in COVID-19. Overall study context: T cells, B-cell-depleted T cells, or PBMCs supplied cDNA or gDNA.

Original processing notes: From reference gene primer amplification, estimates of nucleated cell counts were derived. Only in-frame clones appear in the TCRdb table, and some are missing; sequencing was by immunoSEQ multiplex PCR. V and J calls and clone size come straight from that table; D and trimming were deduced from the DNA. This sample has some 350,000 clones, with approximately 88% found just once. V lost 0 bases to trimming and J lost 7 bases, with 11 bases between them. Germline V gene lookup returns CDR1 SGDLS and CDR2 YYNGEE. The CDR3 length is 14 residues. This chain uses TRBV9 with TRBJ1-3; the D is unclear. The sample was PBMCs or T cells enriched from blood (not recorded which). The TCR comes from a man aged 25 to 40 who had recovered from COVID-19. CDR3 coding DNA: TGTGCCAGCAGCGTAGGAGGGTTTAAGAACACCATATATTTT. Its protein product is CASSVGGFKNTIYF.